Listed below are T cell receptor beta chains from one sample, sequenced in a study of blood T cells in healthy people across ages. In TCRdb, the 5' RACE reads were re-called with MiXCR into one record per CDR3 protein. The sample contains about 1.1 million distinct CDR3 sequences, more than 30% of which appear only once. The sequencing sample was made of blood. The source is a young man in good health. Both conserved end residues are part of each CDR3. Fields, in order: clone size, J gene, D gene, V gene, CDR3 DNA, CDR3 protein. D genes are given only for firm matches. Only some rows state a clone size, as once, few, many or a class for expanded clones.

size: NA; J: TRBJ2-3; D: TRBD2; V: TRBV9; DNA: TGTGCCAGCAGCGTAGGGCTAGCGGAGGCAGATACGCAGTATTTT; CDR3: CASSVGLAEADTQYF
size: NA; J: TRBJ2-1; D: TRBD2; V: TRBV5-1; DNA: TGCGCCAGCAGCTTGGTTGGGCTAGCGGGGGCCAGCTCCTACAATGAGCGGTTCTTC; CDR3: CASSLVGLAGASSYNERFF
size: NA; J: TRBJ2-5; D: NA; V: TRBV29-1; DNA: TGCAGCGTTAGTGAATTGCGGTCAAATGAGCAGTACTTC; CDR3: CSVSELRSNEQYF
size: NA; J: TRBJ1-2; D: TRBD1; V: TRBV20-1; DNA: TGCAGTGCTAGAGCAGGGGGTGGCGATGGCTACACCTTC; CDR3: CSARAGGGDGYTF
size: few; J: TRBJ1-2; D: NA; V: TRBV2; DNA: TGTGCCAGCAGTGATGACCAGGACATGGGTGGCTACACCTTC; CDR3: CASSDDQDMGGYTF
size: few; J: TRBJ1-4; D: NA; V: TRBV9; DNA: TGTGCCAGCGGGCCTAGCTACGAAAAACTGTTTTTT; CDR3: CASGPSYEKLFF
size: NA; J: TRBJ2-7; D: NA; V: TRBV6-1; DNA: TGTGCCAGCAGTGAAGTGGCAGCGGAGTACGAGCAGTACTTC; CDR3: CASSEVAAEYEQYF
size: few; J: TRBJ1-6; D: NA; V: TRBV19; DNA: TGTGCCAGTAGCTCGACAGTCCCTAATTCACCCCTCCACTTT; CDR3: CASSSTVPNSPLHF
size: few; J: TRBJ1-2; D: NA; V: TRBV7-2; DNA: TGTGCCAGCAGCTTAGCGTCAGGGACCTATGGCTACACCTTC; CDR3: CASSLASGTYGYTF
size: NA; J: TRBJ1-1; D: NA; V: TRBV6-5; DNA: TGTGCCAGCAGTGACTCGACAGGTTACACTGAAGCTTTCTTT; CDR3: CASSDSTGYTEAFF
size: NA; J: TRBJ1-2; D: TRBD1; V: TRBV29-1; DNA: TGCAGCGCGGACAGGGGAAATGAGGGGAACTATGGCTACACCTTC; CDR3: CSADRGNEGNYGYTF
size: NA; J: TRBJ1-5; D: NA; V: TRBV2; DNA: TGTGCCAGCAGTGTAGATACGGGACGCAATCAGCCCCAGCATTTT; CDR3: CASSVDTGRNQPQHF
size: few; J: TRBJ1-5; D: NA; V: TRBV2; DNA: TGTGCCAGCAGTGTACAACGGACTAGCAATCAGCCCCAGCATTTT; CDR3: CASSVQRTSNQPQHF
size: NA; J: TRBJ2-3; D: NA; V: TRBV7-3; DNA: TGTGCCAGCAGCCCACAGCCGACGGAAAGCACAGATACGCAGTATTTT; CDR3: CASSPQPTESTDTQYF
size: NA; J: TRBJ1-5; D: NA; V: TRBV10-3; DNA: TGTGCCATCAGTGAGTCGTCAGGGGCTCAGCCCCAGCATTTT; CDR3: CAISESSGAQPQHF
size: NA; J: TRBJ2-5; D: NA; V: TRBV3-1; DNA: TGTGCCAGCAGCCAAGATGCACGTAGGGAAGAGACCCAGTACTTC; CDR3: CASSQDARREETQYF
size: many; J: TRBJ1-2; D: TRBD1; V: TRBV2; DNA: TGTGCCAGCAGTTCTCGACAGGGGGATGGCTACACCTTC; CDR3: CASSSRQGDGYTF
size: few; J: TRBJ1-4; D: TRBD1; V: TRBV12-3/TRBV12-4; DNA: TGTGCCAGCAGACAGGGGGCAAGAGAAAAACTGTTTTTT; CDR3: CASRQGAREKLFF
size: few; J: TRBJ1-1; D: TRBD1; V: TRBV28; DNA: TGTGCCAGCAGTTTTAATCCCGGGACAGGGGGGACTGAAGCTTTCTTT; CDR3: CASSFNPGTGGTEAFF
size: many; J: TRBJ2-7; D: NA; V: TRBV7-2; DNA: TGTGCCAGCAGCTTAAATACTCGAATCGGCTACGAGCAGTACTTC; CDR3: CASSLNTRIGYEQYF
size: NA; J: TRBJ1-4; D: NA; V: TRBV9; DNA: TGTGCCAGCAGCGTCGGCCGGGGGTATAATGAAAAACTGTTTTTT; CDR3: CASSVGRGYNEKLFF
size: NA; J: TRBJ1-2; D: NA; V: TRBV29-1; DNA: TGCAGCGTTGAAGATCGGGTGAGTTCCCGTGGGGCTCAGGCGGGGGAGAACAGCTATGGCTACACCTTC; CDR3: CSVEDRVSSRGAQAGENSYGYTF
size: NA; J: TRBJ1-5; D: NA; V: TRBV10-3; DNA: TGTGCCATCAGTGAGTCGGGGAATAGCAATCAGCCCCAGCATTTT; CDR3: CAISESGNSNQPQHF
size: NA; J: TRBJ1-1; D: TRBD1; V: TRBV4-1; DNA: TGCGCCAGCAGCCAAAGGACAGGGGAGTACACTGAAGCTTTCTTT; CDR3: CASSQRTGEYTEAFF
size: NA; J: TRBJ1-5; D: NA; V: TRBV27; DNA: TGTGCCAGCGGGTTAGGACAGATCAATCAGCCCCAGCATTTT; CDR3: CASGLGQINQPQHF
size: NA; J: TRBJ1-2; D: TRBD1; V: TRBV28; DNA: TGTGCCTCACAGGGGGGTGGCAACTATGGCTACACCTTC; CDR3: CASQGGGNYGYTF
size: NA; J: TRBJ2-7; D: NA; V: TRBV2; DNA: TGTGCCAGCAGCTCTAGTACATTAGGCTACGAGCAGTACTTC; CDR3: CASSSSTLGYEQYF
size: NA; J: TRBJ2-6; D: NA; V: TRBV2; DNA: TGTGCCAGCAGTCGGGGCCTTGACTCTGGGGCCAACGTCCCGACTTTC; CDR3: CASSRGLDSGANVPTF
size: NA; J: TRBJ1-1; D: NA; V: TRBV29-1; DNA: TGCAGCGCCGCGAACACTGAAGCTTTCTTT; CDR3: CSAANTEAFF
size: few; J: TRBJ2-1; D: TRBD2; V: TRBV6-1; DNA: TGTGCCAGCAGTGGACTAGCGGGGGCCAGCAATGAGCAGTTCTTC; CDR3: CASSGLAGASNEQFF
size: NA; J: TRBJ2-5; D: NA; V: TRBV20-1; DNA: TGCAGTGCTAGCCGGGCAGAGGGGGAGACCCAGTACTTC; CDR3: CSASRAEGETQYF
size: few; J: TRBJ2-1; D: TRBD2; V: TRBV5-6; DNA: TGTGCCAGCAGCCCCTTGAGTAGCGGGGGGAGTGAGCAGTTCTTC; CDR3: CASSPLSSGGSEQFF
size: few; J: TRBJ2-3; D: NA; V: TRBV7-2; DNA: TGTGCCAGCAGCTTAAGGGGCAGGGGATATACAGATACGCAGTATTTT; CDR3: CASSLRGRGYTDTQYF
size: few; J: TRBJ2-5; D: TRBD2; V: TRBV9; DNA: TGTGCCAGCAGCGAGACTAGCGTGACGGAGACCCAGTACTTC; CDR3: CASSETSVTETQYF
size: many; J: TRBJ2-1; D: TRBD1; V: TRBV30; DNA: TGTGCCTGGGGGACAGGGATTGGGGAGCAGTTCTTC; CDR3: CAWGTGIGEQFF
size: NA; J: TRBJ1-2; D: NA; V: TRBV9; DNA: TGTGCCAGCAGCGCGTCCTCGGCAAGGGGCCTCCGTGGCTACACCTTC; CDR3: CASSASSARGLRGYTF
size: few; J: TRBJ2-4; D: TRBD1; V: TRBV25-1; DNA: TGTGCCAGCAGTTCCGGGACAGGGGGGGCCAAAAACATTCAGTACTTC; CDR3: CASSSGTGGAKNIQYF
size: many; J: TRBJ2-3; D: NA; V: TRBV14; DNA: TGTGCCAGCAGCCAAGATCTTGAGGATACGCAGTATTTT; CDR3: CASSQDLEDTQYF